This T cell receptor (beta chain) derives from a study of tumor-infiltrating lymphocytes in primary liver carcinoma. Across the whole study: The study obtained roughly 3.5 to 7.5 million productive TCRbeta reads per sample, similar across tissue types. Study results and limitations: Among top clones, only about 7-25% appeared in all five tumor regions. Tumor-adjacent and tumor-blood pairs displayed less overlap than did pairs of tumor regions.

A few counts support this clonotype. Its antigen is undetermined. A constant-region primer primed TCR beta cDNA synthesis from roughly 520 ng of total RNA. Each TCR beta library was derived from three nested multiplex PCR rounds that employed slightly modified ARM-PCR. TRBV1-TRBV30 forward primers and a C-beta reverse primer were used in the first two PCR rounds, which each ran for approximately 10 cycles. TCRdb called the multiplex PCR reads again in MiXCR, with one record for every CDR3 protein. Of about 130,000 distinct CDR3 sequences listed, 60% to 75% are singletons. Germline V lookup: CDR1 SGHAT, CDR2 FQNNGV. V was shortened by 6 bases and J by 9 bases, with 21 bases between the two germline ends. The CDR3 is 15 residues long. Co-extraction yielded RNA and DNA from roughly 21-30 mg of unsorted bulk tissue. Chronic HBV infection was present in the patients, who were treatment-naive.

The source of this sequence is a woman aged 55-70 years with primary liver carcinoma and hepatitis B virus infection. Sequences were obtained from liver tumor tissue from sampling region 3. Subset: tumor region T3, left-lateral pole. The V call is TRBV11-2, the J call TRBJ2-1; D perhaps matches TRBD2 (5 bases). The CDR3 sequence is CASRQLGPSYSEQFF. The CDR3 DNA sequence: TGTGCCAGCAGACAACTAGGGCCCTCCTATAGTGAGCAGTTCTTC.